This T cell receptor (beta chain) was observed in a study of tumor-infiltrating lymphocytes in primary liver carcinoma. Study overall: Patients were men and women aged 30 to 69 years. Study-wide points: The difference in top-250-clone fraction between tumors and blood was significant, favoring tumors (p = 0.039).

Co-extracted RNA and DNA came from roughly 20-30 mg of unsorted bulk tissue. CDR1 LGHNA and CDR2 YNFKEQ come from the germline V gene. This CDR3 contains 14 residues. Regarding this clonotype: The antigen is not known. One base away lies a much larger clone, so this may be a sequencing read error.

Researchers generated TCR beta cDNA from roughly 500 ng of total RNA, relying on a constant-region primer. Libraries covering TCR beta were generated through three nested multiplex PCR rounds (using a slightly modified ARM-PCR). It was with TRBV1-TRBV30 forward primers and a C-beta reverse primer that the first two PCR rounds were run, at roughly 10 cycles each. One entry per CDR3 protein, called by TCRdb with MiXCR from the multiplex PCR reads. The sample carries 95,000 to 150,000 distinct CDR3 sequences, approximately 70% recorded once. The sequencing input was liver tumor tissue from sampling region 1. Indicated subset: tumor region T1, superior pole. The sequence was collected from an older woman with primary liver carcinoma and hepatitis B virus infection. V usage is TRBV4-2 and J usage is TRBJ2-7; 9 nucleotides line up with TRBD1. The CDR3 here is CASNQGTGIYEQYF. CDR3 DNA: TGTGCCAGCAACCAAGGGACAGGGATCTACGAGCAGTACTTC.